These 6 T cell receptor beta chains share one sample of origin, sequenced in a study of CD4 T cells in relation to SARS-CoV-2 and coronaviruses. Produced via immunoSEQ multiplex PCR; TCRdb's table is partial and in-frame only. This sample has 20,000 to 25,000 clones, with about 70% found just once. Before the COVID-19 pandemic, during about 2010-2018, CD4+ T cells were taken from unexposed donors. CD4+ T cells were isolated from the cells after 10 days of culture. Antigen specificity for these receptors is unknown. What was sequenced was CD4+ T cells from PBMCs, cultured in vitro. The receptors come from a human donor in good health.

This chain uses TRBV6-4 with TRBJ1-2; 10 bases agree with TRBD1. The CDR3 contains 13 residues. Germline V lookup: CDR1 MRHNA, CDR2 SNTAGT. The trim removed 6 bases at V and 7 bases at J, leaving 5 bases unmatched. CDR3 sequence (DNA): TGTGCCAGCAGCCCCGGGACAGGGGTTGGCTACACCTTC. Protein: CASSPGTGVGYTF.

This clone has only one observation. The CDR3 loop is CASSLGPGISDTEAFF. The CDR3 coding sequence is TGCGCCAGCAGCTTGGGACCAGGGATATCGGACACTGAAGCTTTCTTT. The chain uses TRBV5-1 and TRBJ1-1; D perhaps matches TRBD1 (5 bases). The V gene's germline CDR1 is SGHRS and CDR2 YFSETQ. The germline V and J ends were trimmed by 0 bases and 3 bases, with 15 bases remaining between them. CDR3 size: 16 residues.

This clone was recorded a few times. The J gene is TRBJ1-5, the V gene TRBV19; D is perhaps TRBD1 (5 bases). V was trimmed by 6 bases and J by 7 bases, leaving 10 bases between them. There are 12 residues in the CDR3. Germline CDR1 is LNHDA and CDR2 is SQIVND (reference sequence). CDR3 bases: TGTGCCAGTAGACAGGCATACCAGCCCCAGCATTTT. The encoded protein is CASRQAYQPQHF.

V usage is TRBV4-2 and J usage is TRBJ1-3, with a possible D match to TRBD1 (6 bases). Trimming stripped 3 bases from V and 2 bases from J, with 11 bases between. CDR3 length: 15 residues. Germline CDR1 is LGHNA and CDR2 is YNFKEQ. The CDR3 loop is CASSQTGEPGNTIYF. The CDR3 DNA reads TGTGCCAGCAGCCAGACAGGAGAGCCTGGAAACACCATATATTTT.

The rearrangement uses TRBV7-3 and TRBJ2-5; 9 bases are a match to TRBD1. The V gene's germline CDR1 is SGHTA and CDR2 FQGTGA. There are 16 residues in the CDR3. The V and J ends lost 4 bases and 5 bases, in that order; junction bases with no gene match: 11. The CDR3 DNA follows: TGTGCCAGCAGCTCAAACGGACAGGGGCTGGGGGAGACCCAGTACTTC. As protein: CASSSNGQGLGETQYF.

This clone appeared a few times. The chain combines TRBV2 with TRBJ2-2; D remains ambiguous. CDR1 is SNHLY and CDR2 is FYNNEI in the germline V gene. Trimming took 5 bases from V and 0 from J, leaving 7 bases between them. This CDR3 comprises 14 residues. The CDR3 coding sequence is TGTGCCAGCAGTAAGGATTCGAACACCGGGGAGCTGTTTTTT. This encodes CASSKDSNTGELFF.